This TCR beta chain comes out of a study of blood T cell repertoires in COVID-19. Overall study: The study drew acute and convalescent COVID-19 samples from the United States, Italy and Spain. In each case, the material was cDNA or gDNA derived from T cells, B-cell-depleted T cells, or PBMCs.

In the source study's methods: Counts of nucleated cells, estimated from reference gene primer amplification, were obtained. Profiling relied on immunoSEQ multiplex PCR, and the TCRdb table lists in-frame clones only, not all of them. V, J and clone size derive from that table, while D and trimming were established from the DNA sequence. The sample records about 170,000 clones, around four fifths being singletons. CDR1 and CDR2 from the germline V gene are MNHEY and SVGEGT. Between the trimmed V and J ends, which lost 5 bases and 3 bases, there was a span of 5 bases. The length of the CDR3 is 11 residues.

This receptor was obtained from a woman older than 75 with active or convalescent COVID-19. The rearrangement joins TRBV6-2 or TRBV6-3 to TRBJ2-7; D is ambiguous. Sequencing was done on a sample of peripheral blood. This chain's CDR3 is CASSNYYEQYF. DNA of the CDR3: TGTGCCAGCAGTAATTACTACGAGCAGTACTTC.